Listed here are 9 T cell receptor beta chains from one sample, sequenced in a study of control samples from healthy donors and cancer patients. Method: immunoSEQ multiplex PCR; TCRdb's copy keeps in-frame clones and lacks some. The repertoire holds around 100,000 clones, with over 85% as singletons. Sequencing used blood. Receptors originate from a human donor in good health. The donor label of this sample is uncertain.

V is TRBV18 and J is TRBJ2-2; the D call may be TRBD1 or TRBD2 (5 bases each). The CDR3 is 17 amino acids. The germline gives CDR1 KGHSH, CDR2 LQKENI. V lost 5 bases and J 0 bases, leaving 16 bases between the germline ends. The CDR3 coding sequence is TGTGCCAGCTCATATCGGGGACGGCCTTCGAACACCGGGGAGCTGTTTTTT. It encodes CASSYRGRPSNTGELFF.

V is TRBV6-5 and J is TRBJ2-1; 7 positions match TRBD2. The length of the CDR3 is 14 residues. With V trimmed by 9 bases and J by 2 bases, 7 bases remained unmatched. Germline CDR1 MNHEY, CDR2 SVGAGI. This CDR3 is CASGLGGAYNEQFF. CDR3 DNA: TGTGCCAGTGGGTTGGGGGGGGCCTACAATGAGCAGTTCTTC.

V gene TRBV19 combines with J gene TRBJ2-5; D perhaps matches TRBD2 (7 bases). The V gene lost 4 bases and the J gene lost 4 bases, with 13 bases spanning the gap. CDR1 is LNHDA, CDR2 SQIVND, per germline (reference sequence). The CDR3 contains 14 residues. The CDR3 loop is CASSTVGGRETQYF. The CDR3 region has the DNA TGTGCCAGTAGTACTGTCGGGGGGCGAGAGACCCAGTACTTC.

The chain has TRBV6-1 and TRBJ1-1; 12 nucleotides line up with TRBD1. The CDR3 has 16 residues. Germline loops: CDR1 MNHNS, CDR2 SASEGT. V shed 4 bases, J shed 1 base, and the junction held 4 bases outside the gene matches. The CDR3 loop reads CASSVWGQGANTEAFF. CDR3 bases: TGTGCCAGCAGTGTTTGGGGACAGGGGGCGAACACTGAAGCTTTCTTT.

The chain has TRBV5-6 and TRBJ2-3; maybe TRBD1 (6 bases). V was clipped by 3 bases and J by 3 bases, with 14 bases between them. Germline assignment: CDR1 SGHDT and CDR2 YYEEEE. The CDR3 sequence is 15 residues long. CDR3 region: CASSYKQGWTDTQYF. CDR3 sequence (DNA): TGTGCCAGCAGCTACAAACAGGGTTGGACAGATACGCAGTATTTT.

The genes are TRBV19 and TRBJ1-2; 9 nucleotides agree with TRBD1. CDR1 is LNHDA, CDR2 SQIVND, per germline (reference sequence). CDR3 length: 15 residues. V was pared by 6 bases and J by 0 bases, with 5 bases of the junction left unmatched. The chain's CDR3 is CASSMGQGANYGYTF. The CDR3 coding sequence is TGTGCCAGTAGCATGGGACAGGGCGCTAACTATGGCTACACCTTC.

CDR3 sequence (DNA): TGCGCCAGCAGACCTCGATCAGGGGTCACTGAAGCTTTCTTT. Translating it yields CASRPRSGVTEAFF. This rearrangement joins TRBV5-1 to TRBJ1-1, with D possibly matching TRBD1 (6 bases). The germline CDR1 and CDR2 sequences are SGHRS and YFSETQ. V shed 5 bases and J shed 4 bases, with 15 bases lying between them. CDR3 length equals 14 residues.

This clone was seen a handful of times. J is TRBJ2-3 and V is TRBV18; 16 nucleotides line up with TRBD2. The germline V gene encodes CDR1 KGHSH and CDR2 LQKENI. V shed 4 bases, J shed 5 bases, and the junction held 6 bases outside the gene matches. There are 17 residues in the CDR3. The CDR3: CASSHGTSGGAEDTQYF. In nucleotides, the CDR3 is TGTGCCAGCTCACACGGGACTAGCGGGGGGGCAGAAGATACGCAGTATTTT.

This chain uses TRBV7-9 with TRBJ2-1; 7 bases map to TRBD1. Germline CDR1 is SEHNR and CDR2 is FQNEAQ (reference sequence). Trimming at V came to 6 bases and at J to 4 bases, leaving 9 bases not matched to a gene. This CDR3 is built from 15 residues. The CDR3 nucleotides are TGTGCCAGCAGGTCCGACAGGGCCGTATACAATGAGCAGTTCTTC. It is translated as CASRSDRAVYNEQFF.